This TCR beta chain was captured in a study of blood T cell repertoires in COVID-19. The wider study: Whether acute or convalescent, the COVID-19 samples came from the United States, Italy and Spain. PBMCs, B-cell-depleted T cells, or T cells provided the cDNA or gDNA that made up the material.

Produced via immunoSEQ multiplex PCR; TCRdb's table is partial and in-frame only. The sample has more than 85,000 clones; approximately 91% are singletons. Material for sequencing was peripheral blood. The receptor's source is a man in his 60s with acute or convalescent COVID-19.

CDR3 coding DNA: TGTGCCAGCAGCGTTTCCCCCTCGGGGGGCGGCTCACCCCTCCACTTT. This sequence encodes CASSVSPSGGGSPLHF. The gene calls are TRBV9 and TRBJ1-6; weak D call: TRBD1 (6 bases). This CDR3 spans 16 amino acids. In germline, CDR1 is SGDLS, CDR2 YYNGEE. V dropped 2 bases and J dropped 10 bases, with 19 bases sitting between them.